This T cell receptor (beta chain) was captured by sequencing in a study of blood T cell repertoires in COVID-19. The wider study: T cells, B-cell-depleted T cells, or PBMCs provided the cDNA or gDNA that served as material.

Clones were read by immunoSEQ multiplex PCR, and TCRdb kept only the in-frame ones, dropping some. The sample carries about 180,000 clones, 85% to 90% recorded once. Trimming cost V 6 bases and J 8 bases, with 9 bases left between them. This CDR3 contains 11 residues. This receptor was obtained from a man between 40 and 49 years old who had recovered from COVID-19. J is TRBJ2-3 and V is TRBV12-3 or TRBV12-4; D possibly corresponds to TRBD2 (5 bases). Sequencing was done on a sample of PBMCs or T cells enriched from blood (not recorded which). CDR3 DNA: TGTGCCAGCAGCGAAGGAGGTACGCAGTATTTT. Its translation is CASSEGGTQYF.